This is a list of T cell receptor beta chains from one sample in a study of identical twins. TCRdb ran MiXCR on the 5' RACE reads and lists one entry per CDR3 protein. Of about 240,000 distinct CDR3 sequences detected, roughly a tenth appear once; the ten largest clones hold approximately 9.1%. The material sequenced was memory T cells sorted from blood. Every receptor here comes from a man aged 45-65 years in good health. Each CDR3 is given with its conserved first and last residue. D genes are given only for firm matches. Clone size appears in some rows only: once, few, many, or a class for an expanded clone.

clone_size	d_call	v_call	j_call	cdr3_aa	cdr3_nt
.	TRBD2	TRBV6-5	TRBJ2-7	CASSYATSGAYEQYF	TGTGCCAGCAGTTACGCTACTAGCGGGGCCTACGAGCAGTACTTC
many	.	TRBV7-2	TRBJ2-1	CASSLEGIHEQFF	TGTGCCAGCAGCTTAGAGGGTATTCATGAGCAGTTCTTC
many	.	TRBV7-3	TRBJ1-5	CASSSREWGNQPQHF	TGTGCCAGCAGCTCTAGGGAGTGGGGCAATCAGCCCCAGCATTTT
few	TRBD2	TRBV20-1	TRBJ2-5	CSASSGGGRETQYF	TGCAGTGCTAGCAGCGGGGGGGGCCGAGAGACCCAGTACTTC
.	.	TRBV30	TRBJ2-1	CAWSAGSSSYNEQFF	TGTGCCTGGAGTGCCGGGTCCAGCTCCTACAATGAGCAGTTCTTC
few	.	TRBV7-8	TRBJ1-1	CASSLEQALYTEAFF	TGTGCCAGCAGCTTAGAACAGGCCCTTTACACTGAAGCTTTCTTT
many	TRBD1	TRBV20-1	TRBJ2-7	CSATQGAITYEQYF	TGCAGTGCGACACAGGGGGCAATCACCTACGAGCAGTACTTC
many	TRBD2	TRBV29-1	TRBJ2-2	CSVLAGANTGELFF	TGCAGCGTCTTAGCGGGAGCGAACACCGGGGAGCTGTTTTTT
many	.	TRBV28	TRBJ2-7	CASTSPFGRYYEQYF	TGTGCCAGCACCTCCCCTTTCGGTCGTTACTACGAGCAGTACTTC
few	TRBD1	TRBV20-1	TRBJ1-3	CSAIDRASGNTIYF	TGCAGTGCTATCGACAGGGCCTCTGGAAACACCATATATTTT
few	.	TRBV13	TRBJ2-3	CASSQGGLQVDTQYF	TGTGCCAGCAGCCAGGGGGGACTCCAGGTAGATACGCAGTATTTT
.	.	TRBV7-3	TRBJ2-1	CASSLMATPSPYNEQFF	TGTGCCAGCAGCTTAATGGCGACCCCTTCCCCTTACAATGAGCAGTTCTTC
.	.	TRBV27	TRBJ2-7	CASSSLPGLYEQYF	TGTGCCAGCAGTTCACTCCCGGGACTCTACGAGCAGTACTTC
many	.	TRBV20-1	TRBJ2-3	CSAIRPGALDTQYF	TGCAGTGCTATTCGACCGGGGGCTCTCGATACGCAGTATTTT
.	TRBD1	TRBV6-1	TRBJ1-5	CASSQPPGQGSNQPQHF	TGTGCCAGCAGTCAACCTCCGGGACAGGGTAGCAATCAGCCCCAGCATTTT
.	TRBD2	TRBV5-1	TRBJ2-7	CASSDKASGLTYEQYF	TGCGCCAGCAGCGACAAGGCTAGCGGGCTTACCTACGAGCAGTACTTC
once	TRBD1	TRBV7-8	TRBJ2-3	CASSFLGTASTDTQYF	TGTGCCAGCAGCTTCCTCGGGACAGCTAGCACAGATACGCAGTATTTT
.	.	TRBV20-1	TRBJ2-5	CSARGLGGETQYF	TGCAGTGCTAGAGGACTCGGGGGAGAGACCCAGTACTTC
many	.	TRBV5-1	TRBJ1-2	CASSFGRDLLYGYTF	TGCGCCAGCAGCTTTGGCAGGGACTTACTCTATGGCTACACCTTC
.	.	TRBV24-1	TRBJ2-2	CATSGSTMAGELFF	TGTGCCACCAGTGGGTCTACGATGGCCGGGGAGCTGTTTTTT
many	.	TRBV5-1	TRBJ1-3	CASSLAGYGNTIYF	TGCGCCAGCAGCTTGGCGGGGTATGGAAACACCATATATTTT
few	.	TRBV7-9	TRBJ2-7	CASSWGGGTSYEQYF	TGTGCCAGCAGCTGGGGAGGGGGGACCTCCTACGAGCAGTACTTC
few	TRBD2	TRBV7-9	TRBJ2-1	CASSADSGGVYNEQFF	TGTGCCAGCAGCGCCGATAGCGGGGGGGTCTACAATGAGCAGTTCTTC
many	.	TRBV20-1	TRBJ2-4	CSAPREAGYLAKNIQYF	TGCAGTGCCCCTAGGGAGGCAGGTTATCTAGCCAAAAACATTCAGTACTTC
few	TRBD2	TRBV24-1	TRBJ2-1	CATSDPGTSTDNEQFF	TGTGCCACCAGTGATCCCGGGACTAGCACGGACAATGAGCAGTTCTTC
few	TRBD1	TRBV20-1	TRBJ1-2	CSAPHFDHIRTGNGYTF	TGCAGTGCTCCCCACTTCGACCATATAAGGACAGGGAATGGCTACACCTTC
few	.	TRBV7-2	TRBJ2-7	CASSPNRATYEQYF	TGTGCCAGCAGCCCTAACAGGGCTACCTACGAGCAGTACTTC
many	.	TRBV12-3/TRBV12-4	TRBJ2-3	CASRYYGTDTQYF	TGTGCCAGCAGGTATTACGGCACAGATACGCAGTATTTT
many	.	TRBV18	TRBJ1-1	CASSPQQGMNTEAFF	TGTGCCAGCTCACCCCAGCAGGGTATGAACACTGAAGCTTTCTTT
few	TRBD2	TRBV20-1	TRBJ2-1	CSASMSSGYNEQFF	TGCAGTGCTAGTATGTCTAGCGGCTACAATGAGCAGTTCTTC
many	TRBD1	TRBV11-2	TRBJ2-5	CASSSPSGGQGWAETQYF	TGTGCCAGCAGCTCACCTTCCGGCGGACAGGGATGGGCAGAGACCCAGTACTTC
.	.	TRBV6-5	TRBJ1-5	CASSYSLGTNQPQHF	TGTGCCAGCAGTTACTCTTTGGGGACCAATCAGCCCCAGCATTTT
few	.	TRBV7-9	TRBJ1-1	CASKHAGNTEAFF	TGTGCCAGCAAACACGCAGGGAACACTGAAGCTTTCTTT
many	TRBD2	TRBV3-1	TRBJ2-7	CASSQYPGLAGGYEQYF	TGTGCCAGCAGCCAATACCCGGGACTAGCGGGAGGTTACGAGCAGTACTTC
many	TRBD1	TRBV5-1	TRBJ2-7	CASSSKQGASYEQYF	TGCGCCAGCAGCTCGAAACAGGGGGCCTCCTACGAGCAGTACTTC
many	TRBD1	TRBV12-3/TRBV12-4	TRBJ1-5	CASRRDRGRQPQHF	TGTGCCAGCAGAAGGGACAGGGGACGTCAGCCCCAGCATTTT
many	TRBD1	TRBV28	TRBJ2-2	CASSWTGVETGELFF	TGTGCCAGCAGTTGGACAGGGGTGGAAACCGGGGAGCTGTTTTTT
many	TRBD2	TRBV4-2	TRBJ2-1	CASSPKWGPGGTSGTSYNEQFF	TGTGCCAGCAGCCCAAAGTGGGGGCCTGGGGGGACTAGCGGTACTTCCTACAATGAGCAGTTCTTC
.	TRBD1	TRBV20-1	TRBJ2-5	CSARGDSKSQETQYF	TGCAGTGCTAGAGGGGACAGTAAAAGTCAAGAGACCCAGTACTTC
.	.	TRBV28	TRBJ2-3	CASIRRVVAGDTQYF	TGTGCCAGCATTCGGCGGGTGGTTGCAGGTGATACGCAGTATTTT
.	.	TRBV20-1	TRBJ2-1	CSARKAAHNEQFF	TGCAGTGCTAGAAAAGCGGCGCACAATGAGCAGTTCTTC
.	.	TRBV28	TRBJ2-7	CASSARLGKSTYEQYF	TGTGCCAGCAGCGCCCGTCTAGGGAAATCTACCTACGAGCAGTACTTC
many	TRBD1	TRBV7-2	TRBJ2-7	CATSWQGAYEQYF	TGTGCCACCTCGTGGCAGGGGGCCTACGAGCAGTACTTC
.	TRBD1	TRBV7-2	TRBJ2-5	CASSLQGYRETQYF	TGTGCCAGCAGCCTACAGGGGTATCGGGAGACCCAGTACTTC
many	TRBD2	TRBV3-1	TRBJ2-3	CASSPGTISTDTQYF	TGTGCCAGCAGCCCGGGGACTATTAGCACAGATACGCAGTATTTT
.	TRBD1	TRBV5-1	TRBJ1-1	CASSTGRQGPNTEAFF	TGCGCCAGCAGCACTGGACGACAGGGACCGAACACTGAAGCTTTCTTT
.	TRBD1	TRBV20-1	TRBJ1-2	CSAREGTGDVGGYTF	TGCAGTGCTAGAGAAGGGACAGGGGACGTGGGTGGCTACACCTTC
many	TRBD2	TRBV4-1	TRBJ2-3	CASSQGPSGGLTDTQYF	TGCGCCAGCAGCCAGGGCCCTAGCGGGGGGCTGACAGATACGCAGTATTTT
few	TRBD1	TRBV10-3	TRBJ1-2	CAISESMSGGNYGYTF	TGTGCCATCAGTGAGTCGATGTCAGGGGGCAACTATGGCTACACCTTC
.	TRBD2	TRBV6-2/TRBV6-3	TRBJ2-5	CASSQILAGGPHF	TGTGCCAGCAGCCAAATTCTAGCGGGGGGTCCCCACTTC
many	.	TRBV5-1	TRBJ1-6	CASSLGGGANSPLHF	TGCGCCAGCAGCTTGGGGGGAGGGGCGAATTCACCCCTCCACTTT
.	.	TRBV6-2/TRBV6-3	TRBJ1-2	CASILRPQLNYGYTF	TGTGCCAGCATCCTGAGGCCGCAACTAAACTATGGCTACACCTTC
few	.	TRBV6-1	TRBJ2-3	CASRARTSTDTQYF	TGTGCCAGCCGGGCCAGGACCAGCACAGATACGCAGTATTTT
many	TRBD1	TRBV28	TRBJ1-1	CASSPQGGLHDTEAFF	TGTGCCAGCAGTCCCCAGGGGGGTTTGCACGACACTGAAGCTTTCTTT
.	.	TRBV18	TRBJ1-2	CASSPAGDTGGGHGYTF	TGTGCCAGCTCACCAGCAGGGGATACAGGAGGGGGACATGGCTACACCTTC
few	.	TRBV3-1	TRBJ2-2	CASSHLQGLQGGELFF	TGTGCCAGCAGCCACCTCCAGGGACTCCAGGGAGGGGAGCTGTTTTTT
many	TRBD1	TRBV20-1	TRBJ2-7	CSAGRQGDEQYF	TGCAGTGCTGGCCGACAGGGGGACGAGCAGTACTTC
many	.	TRBV5-1	TRBJ2-1	CASQLLTSYNEQFF	TGCGCCAGCCAACTTCTGACCTCCTACAATGAGCAGTTCTTC